This paragraph covers one T cell receptor (beta chain) sequence. Its antigen is not identified. Per the original methods: Filtering differed because ImmunoSEQ produced junction-only sequences that carried no quality scores. This table comes from immunoSEQ multiplex PCR, and its TCRdb copy is limited to in-frame clones, with some not included. Clonal size and the V and J genes are those of that table, whereas D and trimming came from the DNA. This sample has some 1,600,000 clones, with approximately 98% found just once. This specimen comes from a study of shared clonotypes between healthy human individuals. Across the study: Per donor, three plates held CD4 naive cells, three held CD4 memory, two held CD8 naive and one held CD8 memory. Whole-study findings and limits: A handful of donors had roughly 5% of their naive CD4 clonotypes in common.

There were only Caucasian adults among the donors, and all lived in Nashville, Tennessee. The CDR3 totals 16 residues. Germline V lookup: CDR1 MGHRA, CDR2 YSYEKL. Unmatched junction bases numbered 12, after V lost 7 bases and J lost 4 bases. What was sequenced was naive CD4+ T cells sorted from blood. Subset given: CD45RA+ positively selected. The sequence came from a man aged 25-40 years in good health. The chain links TRBV4-1 to TRBJ2-2; 7 nucleotides align to TRBD2. The CDR3 loop reads CASTKEGGSRTGELFF. The DNA of the CDR3 is TGCGCCAGCACCAAAGAAGGCGGGAGCCGCACCGGGGAGCTGTTTTTT.